The sequence of this T cell receptor (beta chain) was determined in a study of spatial heterogeneity in lung cancer (dated by TCRdb to between 2017 and 2020). Concerning the study at large: Beta-chain transcripts were consistently detected in greater numbers than alpha-chain transcripts, which likely reflected higher beta-chain transcript abundance. The study quantitatively compared TCR alpha and beta repertoires across multiple tumor regions, matched nontumor lung and blood in non-small cell lung cancer. In the raw uncorrected reads, each unique combination of TCR and UMI appeared more than ten times on average. At surgery, roughly 220 tumor regions, around 64 matched nontumor lung samples and some 54 PBMC samples were TCR-sequenced for both alpha and beta chains. A strong correlation was found between TCR transcript counts in tumor regions and a T cell transcriptional module score from matched bulk RNA-seq. Nonsynonymous mutation counts, determined by whole-exome sequencing of tumor tissue, were related to features of the TCR repertoire.

Per the germline V gene, SQVTM is the CDR1 and ANQGSEA is the CDR2. V is reduced by 5 bases and J by 1 base, leaving a spacing of 19 bases between them. The cysteine opens and the phenylalanine closes a CDR3 of 16 amino acids. Here the CDR3 DNA is all that survives: 48 bases in frame from base 1. Libraries were made using 5' RACE. These reads were obtained on a NextSeq 500. The TCR library protocol attached a unique molecular identifier to each TCR cDNA molecule to allow correction of PCR and sequencing errors. Concerning the study's data processing: TCR identification, UMI-based error correction and CDR3 extraction were performed with Decombinator tools. TCRs above a frequency of 2 per 1,000, corresponding to the top 1% of the tumor frequency distribution, were defined as expanded. Expanded tumor TCRs were classed as regional if statistically deemed absent (corrected P<0.05) from at least one tumor region, otherwise ubiquitous. Renyi diversity was computed with the R vegan package after each repertoire had been subsampled 100 times to 5,000 TCRs. To build CDR3 similarity networks, amino acid triplet string-kernel similarity was used, and CDR3s were connected when their pairwise similarity was above 0.82. The public reads were quality trimmed at Q25 with fastp and then assembled into clones with MiXCR by TCRdb, keeping productive beta chains. Under each unique CDR3 protein, matching rows form one entry showing the most common genes and DNA. TCRdb, rather than the study authors, made the V and J calls. Across this sample there are 11,000 or so distinct CDR3 sequences, with roughly 12% seen only once. 39% of the sample lies in the top ten.

Results the study describes overall, beyond this receptor: Additional single-cell paired TCR alpha and beta sequencing was considered necessary to confirm, at a functional level, the hypothesis that regional TCRs recognize regional mutations. A correlation was observed between the number of expanded intratumoral alpha and beta TCRs and the tumor nonsynonymous mutation count. Counts of ubiquitous and regional expanded TCRs correlated with counts of ubiquitous and regional nonsynonymous mutations, respectively. Estimated TCR-seq coverage of tumor T cells was only around 7.2% for alpha chains and roughly 13% for beta chains.

Remarks on this clonotype: Its antigen is still unknown. No base qualities exist here, and no much larger clone lies one base off it.

Per the publication, the time point label means: sample taken at primary tumor resection. Samples were obtained from about 75 patients with early-stage, untreated non-small cell lung cancer from the lung TRACERx cohort. Without any cell sorting, TCR sequencing was performed on whole RNA extracted either from tumor and nontumor lung tissue or from cryopreserved PBMC samples. A patient was chosen for TCR sequencing only when enough RNA was available from at least two tumor regions. Before being selected, tumor and adjacent nontumor lung specimens were reviewed by a lung pathologist. The source of this sequence is a male donor with early-stage non-small cell lung cancer. The specimen comprised lung tumor tissue, sampled at surgery. Recombination joined TRBV29-1 with TRBJ2-3; the D gene is perhaps TRBD2, from 5 matching bases. The DNA sequence is given as TGCAGCGTTCTCGGAGGCGGTACTTTGGGCACAGATACGCAGTATTTT. Translated, this gives CSVLGGGTLGTDTQYF.